This T cell receptor (beta chain) appears in the sequencing data of a study of blood T cell repertoires in COVID-19. Study at large: Specimens from acute and convalescent COVID-19 originated in the United States, Italy and Spain.

Some clones are missing from TCRdb's copy, which holds only in-frame ones; the method was immunoSEQ multiplex PCR. The table has about 59,000 clones, 91% seen once. The germline V gene has CDR1 LNHNV and CDR2 YYDKDF (reference sequence). The ends were cut back, 5 bases at V and 2 bases at J, with 16 bases in the middle. CDR3 length: 15 residues. The rearrangement joins TRBV15 to TRBJ2-7; perhaps TRBD1 as D (6 bases). This TCR was recovered from a human donor in a cohort sampled during active COVID-19. Material: peripheral blood. The CDR3: CATSRSATGPYEQYF. As DNA, the CDR3 is TGTGCCACCAGCCGCTCCGCGACAGGCCCCTACGAGCAGTACTTC.